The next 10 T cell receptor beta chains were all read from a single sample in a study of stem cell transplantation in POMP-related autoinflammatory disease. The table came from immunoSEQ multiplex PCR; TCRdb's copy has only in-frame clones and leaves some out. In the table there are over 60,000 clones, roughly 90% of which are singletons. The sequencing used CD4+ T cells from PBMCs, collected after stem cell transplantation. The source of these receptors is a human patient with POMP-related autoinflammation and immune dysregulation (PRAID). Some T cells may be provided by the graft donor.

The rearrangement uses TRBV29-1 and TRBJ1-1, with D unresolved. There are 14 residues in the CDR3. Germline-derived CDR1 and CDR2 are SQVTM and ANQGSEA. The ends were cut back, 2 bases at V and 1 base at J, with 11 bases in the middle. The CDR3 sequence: CSVELLGRNTEAFF. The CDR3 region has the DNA TGCAGCGTTGAATTACTGGGCCGGAACACTGAAGCTTTCTTT.

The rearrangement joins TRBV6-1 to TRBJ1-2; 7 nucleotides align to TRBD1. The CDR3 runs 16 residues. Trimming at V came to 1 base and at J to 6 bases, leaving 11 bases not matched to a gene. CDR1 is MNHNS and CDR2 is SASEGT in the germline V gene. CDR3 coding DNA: TGTGCCAGCAGTGAAGGTCCATGGACAGGACTCGATGGCTACACCTTC. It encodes CASSEGPWTGLDGYTF.

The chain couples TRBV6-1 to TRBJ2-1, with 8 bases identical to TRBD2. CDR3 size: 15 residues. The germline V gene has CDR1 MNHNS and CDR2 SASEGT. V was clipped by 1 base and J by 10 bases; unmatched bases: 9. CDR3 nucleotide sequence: TGTGCCAGCAGTGAAGTGGGTCTAGCGGGTCCCGAGCAGTTCTTC. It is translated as CASSEVGLAGPEQFF.

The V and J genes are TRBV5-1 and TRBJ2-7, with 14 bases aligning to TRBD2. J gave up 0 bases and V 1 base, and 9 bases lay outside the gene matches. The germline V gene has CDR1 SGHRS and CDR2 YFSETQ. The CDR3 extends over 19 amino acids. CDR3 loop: CASSLIGWTSGRSSYEQYF. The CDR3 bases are TGCGCCAGCAGCTTGATCGGGTGGACTAGCGGGAGGAGCTCCTACGAGCAGTACTTC.

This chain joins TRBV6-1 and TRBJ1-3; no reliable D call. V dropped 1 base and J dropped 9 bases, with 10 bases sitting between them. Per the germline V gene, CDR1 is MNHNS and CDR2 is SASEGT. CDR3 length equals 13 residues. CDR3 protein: CASSEGGFGTIYF. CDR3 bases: TGTGCCAGCAGTGAAGGTGGGTTCGGCACCATATATTTT.

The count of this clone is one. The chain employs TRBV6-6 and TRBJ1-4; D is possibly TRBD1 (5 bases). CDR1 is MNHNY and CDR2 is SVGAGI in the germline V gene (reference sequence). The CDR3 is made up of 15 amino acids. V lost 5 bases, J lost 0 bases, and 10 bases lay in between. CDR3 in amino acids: CASSTQGATNEKLFF. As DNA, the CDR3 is TGTGCCAGCAGTACCCAAGGGGCAACTAATGAAAAACTGTTTTTT.

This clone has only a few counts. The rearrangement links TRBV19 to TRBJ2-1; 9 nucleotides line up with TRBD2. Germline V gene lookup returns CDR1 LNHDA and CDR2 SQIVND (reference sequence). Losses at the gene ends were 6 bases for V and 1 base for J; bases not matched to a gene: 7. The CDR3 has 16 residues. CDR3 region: CASRLITSGSYNEQFF. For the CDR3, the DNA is TGTGCCAGTAGATTGATAACTAGCGGGTCCTACAATGAGCAGTTCTTC.

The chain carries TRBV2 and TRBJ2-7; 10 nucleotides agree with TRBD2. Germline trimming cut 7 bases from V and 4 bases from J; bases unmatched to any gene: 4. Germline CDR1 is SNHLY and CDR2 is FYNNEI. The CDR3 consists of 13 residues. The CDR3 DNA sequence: TGTGCCAGCAACGGACTAGCGGTATACGAGCAGTACTTC. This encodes CASNGLAVYEQYF.

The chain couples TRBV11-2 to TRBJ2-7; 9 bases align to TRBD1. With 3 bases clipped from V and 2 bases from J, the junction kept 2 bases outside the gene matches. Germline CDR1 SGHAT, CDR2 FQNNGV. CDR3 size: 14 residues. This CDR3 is CASSFGQGPYEQYV. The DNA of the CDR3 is TGTGCCAGCAGCTTCGGACAGGGGCCCTACGAGCAGTACGTC.

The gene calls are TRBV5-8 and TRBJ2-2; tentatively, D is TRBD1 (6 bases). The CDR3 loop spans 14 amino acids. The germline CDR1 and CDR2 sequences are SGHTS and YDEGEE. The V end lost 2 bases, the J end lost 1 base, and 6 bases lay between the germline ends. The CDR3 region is CASSLQGNTGELFF. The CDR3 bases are TGTGCCAGCAGCTTACAGGGGAACACCGGGGAGCTGTTTTTT. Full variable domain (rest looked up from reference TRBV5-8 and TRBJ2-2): EAGVTQSPTHLIKTRGQQATLRCSPISGHTSVYWYQQALGLGLQFLLWYDEGEERNRGNFPPRFSGRQFPNYSSELNVNALELEDSALYLCASSLQGNTGELFFGEGSRLTVL.